Given below is one T cell receptor beta chain in context. No antigen is known for it. The sample comes from a study of cytomegalovirus exposure and HLA in healthy donors. Points from the study as a whole: Some TCR beta chains (roughly 150 of them) were listed as cytomegalovirus-associated.

This CDR3 is 13 amino acids long. Germline V gives CDR1 LNHNV, CDR2 YYDKDF (reference sequence). V gave up 0 bases and J gave up 10 bases, with 7 bases separating them. TCRdb keeps only in-frame clones here, not all; method: immunoSEQ multiplex PCR. Among tens of thousands of clones listed, around 96% were seen once. Separation from the approximately 690-subject first cohort characterized the roughly 130-subject validation cohort, to which the donors belonged. The receptor comes from a man aged 18 to 35 in good health and CMV-seropositive. What was sequenced was PBMCs. This rearrangement joins TRBV15 to TRBJ1-6; D remains ambiguous. CDR3 nucleotide sequence: TGTGCCACCAGCAGAGATCCAGTATCACCCCTCCACTTT. Protein product: CATSRDPVSPLHF.